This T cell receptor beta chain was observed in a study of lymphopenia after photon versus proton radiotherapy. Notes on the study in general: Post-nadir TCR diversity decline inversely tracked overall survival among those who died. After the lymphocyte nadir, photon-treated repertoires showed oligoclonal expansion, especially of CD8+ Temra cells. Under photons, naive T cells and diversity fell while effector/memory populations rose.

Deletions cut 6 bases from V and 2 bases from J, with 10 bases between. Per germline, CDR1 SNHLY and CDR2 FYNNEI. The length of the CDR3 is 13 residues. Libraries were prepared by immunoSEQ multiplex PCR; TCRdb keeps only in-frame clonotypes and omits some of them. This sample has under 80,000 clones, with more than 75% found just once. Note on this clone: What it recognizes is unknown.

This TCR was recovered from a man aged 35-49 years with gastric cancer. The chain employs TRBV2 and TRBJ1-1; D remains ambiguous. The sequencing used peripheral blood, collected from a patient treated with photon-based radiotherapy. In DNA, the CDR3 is TGTGCCAGCAGGAACGACGGTAACACTGAAGCTTTCTTT. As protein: CASRNDGNTEAFF. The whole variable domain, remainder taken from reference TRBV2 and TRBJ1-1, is EPEVTQTPSHQVTQMGQEVILRCVPISNHLYFYWYRQILGQKVEFLVSFYNNEISEKSEIFDDQFSVERPDGSNFTLKIRSTKLEDSAMYFCASRNDGNTEAFFGQGTRLTVV.